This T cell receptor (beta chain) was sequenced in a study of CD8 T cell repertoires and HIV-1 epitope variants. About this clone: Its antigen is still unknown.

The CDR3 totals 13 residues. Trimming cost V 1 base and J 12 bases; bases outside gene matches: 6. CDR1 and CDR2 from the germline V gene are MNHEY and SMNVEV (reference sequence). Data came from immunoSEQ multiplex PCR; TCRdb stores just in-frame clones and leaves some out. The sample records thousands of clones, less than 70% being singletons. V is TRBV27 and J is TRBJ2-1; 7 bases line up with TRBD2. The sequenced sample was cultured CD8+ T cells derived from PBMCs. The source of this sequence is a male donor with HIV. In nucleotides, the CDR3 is TGTGCCAGCAGTTTATGGCCTAGCGGAGGGCAGTTCTTC. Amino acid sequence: CASSLWPSGGQFF.